This entry features one T cell receptor beta chain sequence. The record originates from a study of T cell repertoires in cytomegalovirus infection. Using its own MiXCR run on the reads, TCRdb lists one record per CDR3 protein. The table has roughly 230,000 distinct CDR3 sequences, around 6.2% seen once; the top ten hold 5.5% to 6.5%. The sequenced sample consisted of PBMCs. The clonotype comes from a human donor in good health (CMV status not recorded). Some clones in this sample may be carry-over from other donors' samples.

The CDR3 spells CASSPPGGRNTEAFF. The CDR3 DNA reads as TGTGCCAGCAGCCCCCCCGGGGGACGGAACACTGAAGCTTTCTTT. V and J are TRBV7-9 and TRBJ1-1; TRBD1 is a possible D gene (5 bases). The length of the CDR3 is 15 residues. With 5 bases removed from V and 1 base from J, the gap between germline ends came to 14 bases. Per germline, CDR1 SEHNR and CDR2 FQNEAQ (reference sequence).